This TCR beta chain was captured in a study of naive and memory T cell subsets. Study conclusions and caveats: A few larger clonotypes appeared in naive repertoires, especially CD8, possibly memory cells re-expressing CD45RA. Expression changes during T cell differentiation may affect RNA-based TCR counts.

A word on this clonotype: What it recognizes is unknown.

The length of the CDR3 is 14 residues. Germline CDR1 is KGHSH and CDR2 is LQKENI. The germline V and J ends were trimmed by 3 bases and 5 bases, with 13 bases remaining between them. Two oligonucleotides, mixed equimolar, formed the beta constant-region primer covering TRBC1 and TRBC2. Nested alpha and beta constant-region primers with the SP2 primer drove four PCR rounds on ligated cDNA. TCRdb fed the UMI-ligation and nested PCR reads into MiXCR, producing one record per CDR3 protein. The sample yields 140,000 to 150,000 distinct CDR3 sequences, 22% seen once. The sequenced sample consisted of naive CD4+ T cells from blood. The chain is built from TRBV18 and TRBJ1-1; D is unresolved. The source is a human donor in good health. The CDR3: CASSPYVRRTEAFF. CDR3 coding DNA: TGTGCCAGCTCACCGTACGTAAGGAGGACTGAAGCTTTCTTT.